This T cell receptor (beta chain) derives from a study of T cells in Graves' hyperthyroidism and ophthalmopathy. As regards this clonotype: The antigen remains unidentified.

Amplified TCR beta CDR3 regions came from RNA transcripts. An initial round of RT-PCR targeting the TCR CDR3 relied on the HTBI primer set. TCRdb processed the multiplex PCR reads anew with MiXCR; each CDR3 protein has one entry. The data show 300,000 to 400,000 distinct CDR3 sequences, with under 20% seen just once and less than 45% held by the top ten. Study-wide results and limits: Blood held most thyroid clonotypes expanded above 0.001 frequency. The model forecast ophthalmopathy, anticipating it by a median roughly 6 months before onset.

V lost 1 base to trimming and J lost 6 bases; unmatched junction nucleotides: 8. Germline assignment: CDR1 SEHNR and CDR2 FQNEAQ (reference sequence). CDR3 size: 15 residues. The PBMCs were taken from under 12 ml of fresh peripheral blood. This rearrangement joins TRBV7-9 to TRBJ1-2; 7 nucleotides agree with TRBD1. This clonotype was sampled from a man younger than 35 with Graves' ophthalmopathy. Sequences were obtained from blood. The CDR3 DNA reads TGTGCCAGCAGCTTAGGAAGATTTGGACAGGATGGCTACACCTTC. This gives the protein CASSLGRFGQDGYTF.